This is a list of T cell receptor beta chains from one sample in a study of blood T cell repertoires in COVID-19. Method: immunoSEQ multiplex PCR; TCRdb's copy keeps in-frame clones and lacks some. This sample yields 150,000 to 200,000 clones, of which about four fifths are seen a single time; 3% to 3.5% belongs to the top ten. The sample consisted of PBMCs or T cells enriched from blood (not recorded which). These receptor sequences come from a woman aged 55-69 years who had recovered from COVID-19. The CDR3 runs from the conserved cysteine through the conserved F or W. Each record gives: D gene, clone size, V gene, J gene, CDR3 DNA, CDR3 protein. A D gene is named only where the DNA matches it firmly. A row's size may be missing; if present it is once, few, many or a size class.

d_gene: TRBD1; abundance: NA; v_gene: TRBV7-6; j_gene: TRBJ1-6; CDR3nt: TGTGCCAGCAGCTTATTGACAGGGGTGGATTCACCCCTCCACTTT; CDR3aa: CASSLLTGVDSPLHF
d_gene: TRBD1; abundance: NA; v_gene: TRBV23-1; j_gene: TRBJ1-3; CDR3nt: TGCGCCAGCAGTCAACCCCCGGGACAGGCGAACTCTGGAAACACCATATATTTT; CDR3aa: CASSQPPGQANSGNTIYF
d_gene: NA; abundance: once; v_gene: TRBV6-2/TRBV6-3; j_gene: TRBJ2-1; CDR3nt: TGTGCCAGCAGTTCTTTGGAGGCCAGCTCCTACAATGAGCAGTTCTTC; CDR3aa: CASSSLEASSYNEQFF
d_gene: NA; abundance: NA; v_gene: TRBV6-5; j_gene: TRBJ1-4; CDR3nt: TGTGCCAGCGTGGGCAGGTCTACAACTAATGAAAAACTGTTTTTT; CDR3aa: CASVGRSTTNEKLFF
d_gene: NA; abundance: NA; v_gene: TRBV29-1; j_gene: TRBJ1-1; CDR3nt: TGCAGCGCTGCGGGGTATGAAGCTTTCTTT; CDR3aa: CSAAGYEAFF
d_gene: TRBD2; abundance: NA; v_gene: TRBV18; j_gene: TRBJ2-5; CDR3nt: TGTGCCAGCTCACCGTCTAGCGGGGCCCAAGAGACCCAGTACTTC; CDR3aa: CASSPSSGAQETQYF
d_gene: TRBD1; abundance: few; v_gene: TRBV5-1; j_gene: TRBJ1-5; CDR3nt: TGCGCCAGCAGCTTGGGTGGGACAGGGACGTATAGCAATCAGCCCCAGCATTTT; CDR3aa: CASSLGGTGTYSNQPQHF
d_gene: TRBD1; abundance: NA; v_gene: TRBV10-3; j_gene: TRBJ1-1; CDR3nt: TGTGCCATCAGTTCCGGGACAGGGTACACTGAAGCTTTCTTT; CDR3aa: CAISSGTGYTEAFF
d_gene: NA; abundance: once; v_gene: TRBV7-3; j_gene: TRBJ2-2; CDR3nt: TGTGCCAGCAGCTTAACGCCGGACACCGGGGAGCTGTTTTTT; CDR3aa: CASSLTPDTGELFF
d_gene: TRBD1; abundance: once; v_gene: TRBV7-2; j_gene: TRBJ1-4; CDR3nt: TGTGCCAGCAGCACAACAGGGGGATGGGATGAAAAACTGTTTTTT; CDR3aa: CASSTTGGWDEKLFF
d_gene: NA; abundance: few; v_gene: TRBV29-1; j_gene: TRBJ1-2; CDR3nt: TGCAGCGGAACGGACAGAGTGGAGGGCTACACCTTC; CDR3aa: CSGTDRVEGYTF
d_gene: TRBD1; abundance: NA; v_gene: TRBV18; j_gene: TRBJ1-1; CDR3nt: TGTGCCAGCTCACCTGACAGGGATGAAGCTTTCTTT; CDR3aa: CASSPDRDEAFF
d_gene: TRBD1; abundance: NA; v_gene: TRBV10-3; j_gene: TRBJ1-2; CDR3nt: TGTGCCATCAGTGCAGACAGGGGGCTTTTGTATGGCTACACCTTC; CDR3aa: CAISADRGLLYGYTF